The rows below give T cell receptor beta chains drawn from one sample of a study of identifying expanded T cells in peripheral blood. Produced via immunoSEQ multiplex PCR; TCRdb's table is partial and in-frame only. The sample shows 90,000 to 120,000 clones, about 89% of them seen only once. Specimen: blood. These TCRs come from a person between 18 and 69 years old in good health. Each CDR3 is given with its conserved first and last residue. A D gene is named only where the DNA matches it firmly. Size tells how often a clone was seen (once, few, many) or the class of an expanded clone, and some rows leave it out.

j_gene | v_gene | abundance | d_gene | CDR3aa | CDR3nt
TRBJ1-1 | TRBV6-5 | . | . | CASSYSRAGGTEAFF | TGTGCCAGCAGTTACTCCCGGGCTGGTGGGACTGAAGCTTTCTTT
TRBJ1-2 | TRBV7-9 | . | . | CASSLELGRVSYGYTF | TGTGCCAGCAGCTTAGAGCTGGGGAGGGTCTCCTATGGCTACACCTTC
TRBJ1-5 | TRBV7-8 | . | TRBD1 | CASSLRDRGIQPQHF | TGTGCCAGCAGCTTACGTGACAGGGGAATACAGCCCCAGCATTTT
TRBJ1-5 | TRBV30 | . | . | CAWSVSRGQPQHF | TGTGCCTGGAGTGTCAGTAGGGGTCAGCCCCAGCATTTT
TRBJ2-5 | TRBV15 | . | TRBD2 | CATSTDRGGGETQYF | TGTGCCACCAGCACAGATCGGGGGGGAGGAGAGACCCAGTACTTC
TRBJ1-3 | TRBV27 | . | . | CASSLAPRPPPRPSAGNTIYF | TGTGCCAGCAGTTTGGCTCCTAGACCCCCCCCCAGGCCCTCCGCCGGAAACACCATATATTTT
TRBJ1-1 | TRBV5-1 | . | . | CASSDPGTSEAFF | TGCGCCAGCAGTGACCCCGGGACCTCCGAAGCTTTCTTT
TRBJ2-1 | TRBV4-3 | . | . | CASSQDVGTVYNEQFF | TGCGCCAGCAGCCAAGACGTGGGGACTGTCTACAATGAGCAGTTCTTC
TRBJ1-4 | TRBV19 | . | . | CASSIEGAVGEKLFF | TGTGCCAGTAGTATAGAAGGGGCTGTTGGGGAAAAACTGTTTTTT
TRBJ1-2 | TRBV6-5 | . | . | CASSYSRARSAYGYTF | TGTGCCAGCAGTTATTCTAGGGCCCGCTCAGCCTATGGCTACACCTTC
TRBJ1-1 | TRBV30 | . | . | CAWRRSSLNTEAFF | TGTGCCTGGAGGAGGAGCAGTCTGAACACTGAAGCTTTCTTT
TRBJ2-5 | TRBV7-2 | . | . | CASSLGAVQEETQYF | TGTGCCAGCAGCTTAGGAGCGGTCCAGGAAGAGACCCAGTACTTC
TRBJ2-6 | TRBV6-5 | . | TRBD2 | CASSRGGSGANVLTF | TGTGCCAGCAGCCGGGGGGGATCTGGGGCCAACGTCCTGACTTTC
TRBJ2-5 | TRBV11-3 | . | . | CASSPEGTQYF | TGTGCCAGCAGCCCGGAGGGGACCCAGTACTTC
TRBJ1-4 | TRBV16 | . | . | CASSQSLGIKLFF | TGTGCCAGCAGCCAATCTCTGGGGATCAAACTGTTTTTT
TRBJ2-1 | TRBV19 | . | TRBD2 | CASSGTSGGRSYNEQFF | TGTGCCAGCTCCGGGACTAGCGGGGGCCGCTCCTACAATGAGCAGTTCTTC
TRBJ1-2 | TRBV6-5 | . | . | CASSFSRVNYGYTF | TGTGCCAGCAGTTTCTCAAGGGTTAACTATGGCTACACCTTC
TRBJ2-7 | TRBV5-4 | . | TRBD2 | CASSGGTSGYEQYF | TGTGCCAGCAGCGGCGGGACTAGCGGGTACGAGCAGTACTTC
TRBJ1-1 | TRBV6-1 | . | . | CATKPPSTVNTEAFF | TGTGCCACCAAACCACCATCGACAGTGAACACTGAAGCTTTCTTT
TRBJ1-3 | TRBV12-5 | . | . | CASGSGFSGNTIYF | TGTGCTAGTGGCTCAGGGTTCTCTGGAAACACCATATATTTT
TRBJ1-1 | TRBV27 | . | . | CASSRNINTEAFF | TGTGCCAGCAGCCGTAACATCAACACTGAAGCTTTCTTT
TRBJ1-1 | TRBV5-1 | . | . | CASSPSLGENTEAFF | TGCGCCAGCAGCCCTTCCCTAGGAGAAAACACTGAAGCTTTCTTT
TRBJ2-3 | TRBV7-2 | . | . | CASSLNGPPDTQYF | TGTGCCAGCAGCCTGAACGGCCCTCCAGATACGCAGTATTTT
TRBJ2-3 | TRBV6-5 | few | TRBD2 | CASSSGLSSTDTQYF | TGTGCCAGCAGTTCGGGACTATCTAGCACAGATACGCAGTATTTT
TRBJ2-3 | TRBV5-1 | . | TRBD2 | CASSPRTSSSAGTQYF | TGCGCCAGCAGCCCCCGGACTAGCAGTTCGGCGGGTACGCAGTATTTT
TRBJ2-7 | TRBV5-4 | . | TRBD1 | CASSYGTVYEQYF | TGTGCCAGCAGCTACGGGACAGTATACGAGCAGTACTTC
TRBJ2-7 | TRBV7-2 | . | . | CASSLVGTAREQYF | TGTGCCAGCAGCTTAGTAGGGACCGCCCGCGAGCAGTACTTC
TRBJ1-2 | TRBV5-6 | . | . | CASSLPLGGANYGYTF | TGTGCCAGCAGCTTACCCCTGGGCGGGGCTAACTATGGCTACACCTTC
TRBJ1-3 | TRBV6-5 | . | . | CASRQSWSSGNTIYF | TGTGCCAGCAGACAATCATGGAGCTCTGGAAACACCATATATTTT
TRBJ2-2 | TRBV11-1 | . | . | CASGPAGYAGELFF | TGTGCCAGCGGTCCGGCAGGGTATGCCGGGGAGCTGTTTTTT
TRBJ1-2 | TRBV6-5 | . | TRBD1 | CASRKTGGGGYTF | TGTGCCAGCAGAAAGACAGGGGGCGGTGGCTACACCTTC
TRBJ1-6 | TRBV6-5 | . | . | CASKVGTQTGSPLHF | TGTGCCAGCAAAGTCGGGACCCAAACGGGGTCACCCCTCCACTTT
TRBJ1-1 | TRBV19 | . | . | CASNGLAANTEAFF | TGTGCCAGTAATGGGTTGGCGGCGAACACTGAAGCTTTCTTT
TRBJ2-7 | TRBV27 | . | . | CASSLTVSYEQYF | TGTGCCAGCAGTTTGACGGTTTCCTACGAGCAGTACTTC
TRBJ1-3 | TRBV6-5 | . | . | CASSSVLSGNTIYF | TGTGCCAGCAGTTCCGTACTCTCTGGAAACACCATATATTTT
TRBJ1-2 | TRBV7-8 | . | TRBD1 | CASSSSGGTGPPGKGGYTF | TGTGCCAGCAGCTCCTCCGGGGGGACAGGGCCGCCGGGGAAGGGAGGCTACACCTTC
TRBJ2-1 | TRBV5-1 | . | . | CASSPGQGGNEQFF | TGCGCCAGCAGCCCGGGACAAGGTGGGAATGAGCAGTTCTTC
TRBJ2-5 | TRBV7-9 | . | . | CASTTGAGAPETQYF | TGTGCCAGCACCACCGGGGCGGGGGCACCGGAGACCCAGTACTTC
TRBJ1-5 | TRBV4-1 | many | . | CASSQGSGGVNQPQHF | TGCGCCAGCAGCCAAGGGTCTGGGGGTGTCAATCAGCCCCAGCATTTT
TRBJ2-7 | TRBV7-9 | . | . | CASSVGRAEREQYF | TGTGCCAGCAGCGTAGGGAGAGCAGAACGCGAGCAGTACTTC
TRBJ2-7 | TRBV11-2 | . | TRBD1 | CASSLMTGSYEQYF | TGTGCCAGCAGCTTGATGACAGGGAGCTACGAGCAGTACTTC
TRBJ1-2 | TRBV11-1 | medium-sized | . | CASSPTRGYYGYTF | TGTGCCAGCAGCCCGACCCGCGGGTACTATGGCTACACCTTC
TRBJ2-5 | TRBV15 | . | . | CATSSPGSETQYF | TGTGCCACCAGCAGCCCCGGTTCGGAGACCCAGTACTTC
TRBJ1-1 | TRBV7-9 | . | . | CASSSSENTEAFF | TGTGCCAGCAGCTCCTCAGAGAACACTGAAGCTTTCTTT
TRBJ1-5 | TRBV7-9 | . | TRBD1 | CASSPDTGTAHQPQHF | TGTGCCAGCAGCCCCGATACCGGGACAGCCCATCAGCCCCAGCATTTT
TRBJ2-4 | TRBV5-1 | . | . | CAIPVSGQIVAKNIQYF | TGCGCCATCCCTGTGAGCGGACAGATCGTAGCCAAAAACATTCAGTACTTC
TRBJ2-5 | TRBV7-2 | . | TRBD1 | CASSFKTGGSGETQYF | TGTGCCAGCAGCTTTAAGACAGGGGGCTCCGGGGAGACCCAGTACTTC
TRBJ1-2 | TRBV6-6 | . | . | CASSYGLKGYTF | TGTGCCAGCAGTTATGGCCTAAAAGGCTACACCTTC
TRBJ2-7 | TRBV7-9 | . | . | CASSARYGAASYEQYF | TGTGCCAGCAGCGCTAGATACGGCGCCGCTTCCTACGAGCAGTACTTC
TRBJ1-6 | TRBV27 | . | . | CASSPYNSPLHF | TGTGCCAGCAGTCCTTATAATTCACCCCTCCACTTT
TRBJ1-5 | TRBV6-5 | . | . | CASSSWDGQPQHF | TGTGCCAGCAGTTCGTGGGACGGCCAGCCCCAGCATTTT
TRBJ1-5 | TRBV6-6 | . | . | CASSYTPGQPQHF | TGTGCCAGCAGTTACACGCCGGGGCAGCCCCAGCATTTT
TRBJ2-2 | TRBV9 | . | TRBD1 | CASSVDGQGAPGELFF | TGTGCCAGCAGCGTAGATGGACAGGGGGCCCCCGGGGAGCTGTTTTTT
TRBJ2-7 | TRBV29-1 | . | . | CSVRSGGVRYF | TGCAGCGTCAGATCGGGGGGCGTTAGGTACTTC
TRBJ1-6 | TRBV7-2 | few | TRBD1 | CASSPRQGAGLIHF | TGTGCCAGCAGCCCAAGACAGGGGGCTGGACTAATCCACTTT
TRBJ1-4 | TRBV4-3 | . | . | CASSQVTGGEKLFF | TGCGCCAGCAGCCAAGTAACAGGCGGGGAAAAACTGTTTTTT
TRBJ2-7 | TRBV19 | . | TRBD1 | CASSIRDRGSYEQYF | TGTGCCAGTAGTATTCGTGACAGGGGCTCCTACGAGCAGTACTTC